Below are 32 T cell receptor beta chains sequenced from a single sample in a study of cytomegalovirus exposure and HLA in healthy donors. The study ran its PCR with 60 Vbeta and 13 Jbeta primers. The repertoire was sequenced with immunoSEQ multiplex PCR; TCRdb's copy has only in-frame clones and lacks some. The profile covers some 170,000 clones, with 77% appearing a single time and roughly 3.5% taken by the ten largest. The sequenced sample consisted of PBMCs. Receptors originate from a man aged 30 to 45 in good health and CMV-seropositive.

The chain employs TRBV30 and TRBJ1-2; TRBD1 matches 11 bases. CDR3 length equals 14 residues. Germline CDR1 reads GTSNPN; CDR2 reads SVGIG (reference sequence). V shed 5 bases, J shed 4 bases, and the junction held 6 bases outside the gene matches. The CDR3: CAWFWTGGIYGYTF. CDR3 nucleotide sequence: TGTGCCTGGTTTTGGACAGGGGGCATCTATGGCTACACCTTC.

The CDR3 loop is CASSLRLAEDTQYF. CDR3 DNA: TGTGCCAGCAGTTTAAGACTAGCAGAAGATACGCAGTATTTT. The chain recombines TRBV27 with TRBJ2-3; 7 bases agree with TRBD2. The CDR3 sequence is 14 residues long. Trimming took 2 bases from V and 5 from J; bases not matched to a gene: 4. The germline gives CDR1 MNHEY, CDR2 SMNVEV (reference sequence).

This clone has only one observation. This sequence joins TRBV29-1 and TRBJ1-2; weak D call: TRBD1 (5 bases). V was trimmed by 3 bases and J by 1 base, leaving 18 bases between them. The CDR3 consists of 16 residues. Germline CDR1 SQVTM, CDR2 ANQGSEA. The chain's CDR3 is CSVDFQGHYFNYGYTF. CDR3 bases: TGCAGCGTTGATTTCCAGGGTCACTATTTTAACTATGGCTACACCTTC.

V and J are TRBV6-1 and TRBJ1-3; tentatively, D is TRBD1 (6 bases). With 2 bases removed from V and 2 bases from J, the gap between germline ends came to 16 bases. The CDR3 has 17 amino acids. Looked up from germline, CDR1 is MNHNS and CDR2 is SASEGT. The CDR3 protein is CASSESGIQGAGNTIYF. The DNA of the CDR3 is TGTGCCAGCAGTGAATCAGGCATACAGGGTGCTGGAAACACCATATATTTT.

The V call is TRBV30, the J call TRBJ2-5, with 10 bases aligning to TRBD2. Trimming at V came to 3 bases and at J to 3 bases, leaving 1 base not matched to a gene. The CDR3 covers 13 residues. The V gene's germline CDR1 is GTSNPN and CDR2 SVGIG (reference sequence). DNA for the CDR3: TGTGCCTGGAGACTAGCGGGGAAAGAGACCCAGTACTTC. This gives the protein CAWRLAGKETQYF.

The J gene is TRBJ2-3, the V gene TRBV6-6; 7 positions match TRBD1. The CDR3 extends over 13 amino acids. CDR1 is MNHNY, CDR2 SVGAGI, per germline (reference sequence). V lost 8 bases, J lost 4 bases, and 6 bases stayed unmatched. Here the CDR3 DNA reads TGTGCCAGCGCCGGCCAGGGGGCAGATACGCAGTATTTT. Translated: CASAGQGADTQYF.

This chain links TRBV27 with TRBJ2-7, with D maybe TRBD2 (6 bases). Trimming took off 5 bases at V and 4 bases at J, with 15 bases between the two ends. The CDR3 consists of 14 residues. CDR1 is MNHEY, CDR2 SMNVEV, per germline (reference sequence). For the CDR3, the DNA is TGTGCCAGCAGTCCATCGGGACTCATGTACGAGCAGTACTTC. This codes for CASSPSGLMYEQYF.

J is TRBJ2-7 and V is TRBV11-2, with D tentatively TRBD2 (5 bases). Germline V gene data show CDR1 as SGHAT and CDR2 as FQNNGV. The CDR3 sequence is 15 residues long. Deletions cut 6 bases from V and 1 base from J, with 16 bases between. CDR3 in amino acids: CASSMSGKESYEQYF. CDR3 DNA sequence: TGTGCCAGCAGTATGAGCGGAAAGGAGTCCTACGAGCAGTACTTC.

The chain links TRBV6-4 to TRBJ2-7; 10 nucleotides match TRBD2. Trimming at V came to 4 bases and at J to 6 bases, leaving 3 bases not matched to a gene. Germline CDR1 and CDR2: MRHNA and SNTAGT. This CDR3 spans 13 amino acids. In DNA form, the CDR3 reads TGTGCCAGCAGTGGACTAGCGGGCGGCGAGCAGTACTTC. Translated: CASSGLAGGEQYF.

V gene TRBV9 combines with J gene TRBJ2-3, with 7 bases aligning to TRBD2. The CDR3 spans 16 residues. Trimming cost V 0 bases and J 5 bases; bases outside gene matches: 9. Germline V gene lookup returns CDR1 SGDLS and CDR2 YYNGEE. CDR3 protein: CASSVGPGGLGDTQYF. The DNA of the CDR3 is TGTGCCAGCAGCGTAGGGCCGGGGGGTTTGGGAGATACGCAGTATTTT.

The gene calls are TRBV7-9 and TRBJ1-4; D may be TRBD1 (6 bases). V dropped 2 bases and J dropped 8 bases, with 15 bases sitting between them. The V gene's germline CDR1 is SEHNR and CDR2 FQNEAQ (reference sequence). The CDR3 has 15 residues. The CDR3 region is CASSLLGQGIEKLFF. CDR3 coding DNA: TGTGCCAGCAGCTTATTAGGTCAGGGGATCGAAAAACTGTTTTTT.

CDR3 sequence: CSFWTRMGLTTEAFF. The CDR3 nucleotides read TGCAGCTTCTGGACGAGGATGGGGCTGACGACTGAAGCTTTCTTT. V is TRBV29-1 and J is TRBJ1-1; a weak D match, TRBD1 (5 bases). The CDR3 is 15 residues long. Trimming shortened V by 8 bases and J by 5 bases, and 24 bases separated the two germline ends. Germline V lookup: CDR1 SQVTM, CDR2 ANQGSEA.

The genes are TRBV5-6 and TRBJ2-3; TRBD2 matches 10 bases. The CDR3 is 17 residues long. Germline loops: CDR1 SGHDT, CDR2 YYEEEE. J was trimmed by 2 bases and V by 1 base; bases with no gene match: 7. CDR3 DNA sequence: TGTGCCAGCAGCTTGATGCTAGCGGGGGCCCTCACAGATACGCAGTATTTT. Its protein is CASSLMLAGALTDTQYF.

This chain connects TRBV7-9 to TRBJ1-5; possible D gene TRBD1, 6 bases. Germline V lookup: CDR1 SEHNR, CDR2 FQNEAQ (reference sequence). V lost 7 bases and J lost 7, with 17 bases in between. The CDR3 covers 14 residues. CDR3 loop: CASTESGGRQPQHF. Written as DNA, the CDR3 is TGTGCCAGCACAGAGTCGGGGGGCAGACAGCCCCAGCATTTT. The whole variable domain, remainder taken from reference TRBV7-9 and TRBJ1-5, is DTGVSQNPRHKITKRGQNVTFRCDPISEHNRLYWYRQTLGQGPEFLTYFQNEAQLEKSRLLSDRFSAERPKGSFSTLEIQRTEQGDSAMYLCASTESGGRQPQHFGDGTRLSIL.

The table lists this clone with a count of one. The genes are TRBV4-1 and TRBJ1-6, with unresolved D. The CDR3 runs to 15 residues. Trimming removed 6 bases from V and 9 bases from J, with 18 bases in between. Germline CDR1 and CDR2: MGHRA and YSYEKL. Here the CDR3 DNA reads TGCGCCAGCAGTTTCTATGGGGAGGAGAGTTCACCCCTCCACTTT. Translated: CASSFYGEESSPLHF.

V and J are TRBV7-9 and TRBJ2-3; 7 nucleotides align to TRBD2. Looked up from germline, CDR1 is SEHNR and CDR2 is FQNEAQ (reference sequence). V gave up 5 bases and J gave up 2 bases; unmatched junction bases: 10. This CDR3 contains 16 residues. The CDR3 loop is CASSPNDGGFTDTQYF. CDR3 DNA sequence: TGTGCCAGCAGCCCTAATGACGGGGGGTTCACAGATACGCAGTATTTT.

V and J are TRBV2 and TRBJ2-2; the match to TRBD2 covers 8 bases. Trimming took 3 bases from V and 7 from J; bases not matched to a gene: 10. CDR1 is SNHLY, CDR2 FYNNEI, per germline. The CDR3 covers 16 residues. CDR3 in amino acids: CASSDRSGGANGELFF. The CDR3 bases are TGTGCCAGCAGTGATCGGTCCGGGGGGGCCAACGGGGAGCTGTTTTTT.

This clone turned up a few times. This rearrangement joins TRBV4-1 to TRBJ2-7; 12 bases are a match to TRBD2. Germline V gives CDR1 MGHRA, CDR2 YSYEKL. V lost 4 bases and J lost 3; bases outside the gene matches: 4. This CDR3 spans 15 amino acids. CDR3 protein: CASSPRLAGDYEQYF. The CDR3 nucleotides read TGCGCCAGCAGCCCACGACTAGCGGGGGACTACGAGCAGTACTTC.

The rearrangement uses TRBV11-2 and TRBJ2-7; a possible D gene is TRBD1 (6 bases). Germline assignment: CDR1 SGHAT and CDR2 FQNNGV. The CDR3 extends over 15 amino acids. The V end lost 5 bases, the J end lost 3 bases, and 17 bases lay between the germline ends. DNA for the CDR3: TGTGCCAGCAGCATCAACCGGGACACCGGCTACGAGCAGTACTTC. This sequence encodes CASSINRDTGYEQYF.

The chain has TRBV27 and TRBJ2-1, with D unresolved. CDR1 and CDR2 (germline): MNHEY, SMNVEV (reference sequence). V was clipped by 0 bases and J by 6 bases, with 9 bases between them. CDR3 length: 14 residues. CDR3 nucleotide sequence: TGTGCCAGCAGTTTATCGAGGCGCCTCAATGAGCAGTTCTTC. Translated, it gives CASSLSRRLNEQFF.

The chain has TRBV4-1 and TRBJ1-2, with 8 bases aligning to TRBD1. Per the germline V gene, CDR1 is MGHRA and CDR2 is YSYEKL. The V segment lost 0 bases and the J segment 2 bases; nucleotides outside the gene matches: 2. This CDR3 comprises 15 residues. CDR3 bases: TGCGCCAGCAGCCAAGACAGGGGGCTCAACTATGGCTACACCTTC. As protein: CASSQDRGLNYGYTF.

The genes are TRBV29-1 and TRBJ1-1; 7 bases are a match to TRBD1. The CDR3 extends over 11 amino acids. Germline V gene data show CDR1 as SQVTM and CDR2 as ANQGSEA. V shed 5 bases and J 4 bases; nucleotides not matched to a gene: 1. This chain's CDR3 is CSVRGLTEAFF. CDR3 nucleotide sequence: TGCAGCGTTAGGGGGCTCACTGAAGCTTTCTTT.

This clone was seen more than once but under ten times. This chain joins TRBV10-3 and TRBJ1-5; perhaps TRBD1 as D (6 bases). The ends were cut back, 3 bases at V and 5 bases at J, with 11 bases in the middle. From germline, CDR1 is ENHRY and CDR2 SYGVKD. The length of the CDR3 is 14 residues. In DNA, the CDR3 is TGTGCCATCAGTGATGACAGGTCATATCAGCCCCAGCATTTT. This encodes CAISDDRSYQPQHF.

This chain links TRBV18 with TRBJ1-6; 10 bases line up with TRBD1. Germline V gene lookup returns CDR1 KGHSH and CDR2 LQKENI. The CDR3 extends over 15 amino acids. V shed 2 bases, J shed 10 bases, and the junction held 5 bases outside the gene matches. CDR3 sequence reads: CASSPNRDRGSPLHF. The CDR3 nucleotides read TGTGCCAGCTCACCAAATCGGGACAGGGGATCACCCCTCCACTTT. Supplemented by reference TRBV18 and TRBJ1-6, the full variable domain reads NAGVMQNPRHLVRRRGQEARLRCSPMKGHSHVYWYRQLPEEGLKFMVYLQKENIIDESGMPKERFSAEFPKEGPSILRIQQVVRGDSAAYFCASSPNRDRGSPLHFGNGTRLTVT.

CDR3 bases: TGTGCCAGTGGAGCGGGAACACCTCCCTACGAGCAGTACTTC. This gives the protein CASGAGTPPYEQYF. This chain connects TRBV19 to TRBJ2-7; 7 nucleotides agree with TRBD2. Germline CDR1 is LNHDA and CDR2 is SQIVND (reference sequence). The CDR3 is made up of 14 amino acids. V gave up 8 bases and J gave up 2 bases; unmatched junction bases: 9.

CDR3 protein: CASSSQAIYGYTF. CDR3 DNA sequence: TGTGCCAGCAGCTCACAGGCGATCTATGGCTACACCTTC. The chain carries TRBV5-4 and TRBJ1-2; maybe TRBD1 (5 bases). Germline CDR1 is SGHNT and CDR2 is YYREEE (reference sequence). This CDR3 is 13 amino acids long. Deletions cut 3 bases from V and 4 bases from J, with 10 bases between.

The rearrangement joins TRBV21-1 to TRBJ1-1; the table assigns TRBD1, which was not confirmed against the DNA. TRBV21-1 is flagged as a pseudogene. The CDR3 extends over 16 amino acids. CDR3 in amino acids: CASSDRGPLISTEAFF. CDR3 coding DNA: TGTGCCAGCAGCGACAGGGGGCCTCTGATTAGCACTGAAGCTTTCTTT.

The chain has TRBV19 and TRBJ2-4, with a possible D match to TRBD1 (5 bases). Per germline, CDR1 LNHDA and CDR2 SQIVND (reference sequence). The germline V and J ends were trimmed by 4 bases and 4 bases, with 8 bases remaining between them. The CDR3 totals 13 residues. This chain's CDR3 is CASSRSGKNIQYF. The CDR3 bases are TGTGCCAGTAGTAGATCAGGGAAAAACATTCAGTACTTC.

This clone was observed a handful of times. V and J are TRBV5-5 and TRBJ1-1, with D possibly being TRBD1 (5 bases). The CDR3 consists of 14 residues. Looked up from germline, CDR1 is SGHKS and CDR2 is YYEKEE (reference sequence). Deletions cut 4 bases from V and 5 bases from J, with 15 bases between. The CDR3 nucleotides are TGTGCCAGCAGCCCGTGGGGGGTGGGGACTGAAGCTTTCTTT. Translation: CASSPWGVGTEAFF.

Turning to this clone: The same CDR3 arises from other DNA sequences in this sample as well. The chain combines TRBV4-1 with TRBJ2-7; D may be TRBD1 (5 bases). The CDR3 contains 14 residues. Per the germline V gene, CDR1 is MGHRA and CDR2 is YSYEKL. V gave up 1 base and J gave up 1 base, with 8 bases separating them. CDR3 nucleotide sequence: TGCGCCAGCAGCCAAGGGCAGGGATCCTACGAGCAGTACTTC. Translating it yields CASSQGQGSYEQYF.

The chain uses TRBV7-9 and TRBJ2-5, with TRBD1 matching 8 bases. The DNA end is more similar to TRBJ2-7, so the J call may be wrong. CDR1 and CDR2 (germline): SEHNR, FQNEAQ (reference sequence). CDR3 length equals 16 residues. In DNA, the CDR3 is TGTGCCAGCAGCTACCCGGGACAGGACTTATCCTACGAGCAGTACTTC. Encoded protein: CASSYPGQDLSYEQYF.

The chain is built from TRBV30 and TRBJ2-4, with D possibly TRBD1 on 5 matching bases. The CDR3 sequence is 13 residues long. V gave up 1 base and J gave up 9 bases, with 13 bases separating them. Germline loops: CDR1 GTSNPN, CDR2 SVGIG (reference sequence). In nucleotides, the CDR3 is TGTGCCTGGAGTGACCGGAGTAGGGGCATTCAGTACTTC. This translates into CAWSDRSRGIQYF.